This T cell receptor (beta chain) was sequenced during a study of blood T cell repertoires in COVID-19. Germline-derived CDR1 and CDR2 are SGHDT and YYEEEE. Trimming pared 4 bases from V and 5 bases from J, leaving 15 bases between. The length of the CDR3 is 14 residues. Generated by immunoSEQ multiplex PCR, the TCRdb table keeps only in-frame clones and is missing some. This table has about 260,000 clones, around 84% appearing once. This TCR derives from a man in his sixties with acute or convalescent COVID-19. The chain combines TRBV5-6 with TRBJ1-1; unclear D gene. Sequenced: peripheral blood. CDR3 loop: CASSRGRGWTEAFF. CDR3 nucleotide sequence: TGTGCCAGCAGCCGAGGACGGGGTTGGACTGAAGCTTTCTTT.